What follows are 26 T cell receptor beta chains derived from one specimen sequenced in a study of blood T cells in healthy people across ages (dated by TCRdb to 2013 to 2016). Libraries were prepared through 5' RACE. Instrument on record: Illumina HiSeq 2500. A second PCR of roughly 6 to 12 cycles was performed with a sample-barcoded 5' primer and a J-beta primer mix. The public reads were quality trimmed at Q25 with fastp and then assembled into clones with MiXCR by TCRdb, keeping productive beta chains. Every entry covers one CDR3 protein and lists the most common genes and DNA from its rows. The table for this sample lists about 640,000 distinct CDR3 sequences; around three fifths of them were counted only once. Around 37% of the sample rests with the top ten. The sample consisted of blood. The source is a man in his sixties in good health.

The chain uses TRBV20-1 and TRBJ1-2; a weak D match, TRBD1 (6 bases). With 6 bases removed from V and 4 bases from J, the gap between germline ends came to 15 bases. The V gene's germline CDR1 is DFQATT and CDR2 SNEGSKA (reference sequence). CDR3 length equals 13 residues. CDR3 nucleotide sequence: TGCAGTGCAAAGGACAGTCAGGGCTATGGCTACACCTTC. As protein: CSAKDSQGYGYTF.

The rearrangement links TRBV3-1 to TRBJ1-4; D possibly corresponds to TRBD1 (5 bases). The ends were cut back, 4 bases at V and 14 bases at J, with 14 bases in the middle. The CDR3 contains 12 residues. Germline V gene lookup returns CDR1 LGHDT and CDR2 YNNKEL (reference sequence). The CDR3 spells CASSRSGADLFF. CDR3 nucleotides: TGTGCCAGCAGCCGTAGTGGGGCGGACCTGTTTTTT. Based on the CDR3 plus reference TRBV3-1 and TRBJ1-4, the full variable domain is DTAVSQTPKYLVTQMGNDKSIKCEQNLGHDTMYWYKQDSKKFLKIMFSYNNKELIINETVPNRFSPKSPDKAHLNLHINSLELGDSAVYFCASSRSGADLFFGSGTQLSVL.

The chain employs TRBV6-1 and TRBJ2-3; TRBD1 agrees at 9 bases. With 1 base clipped from V and 9 bases from J, the junction kept 14 bases outside the gene matches. The CDR3 runs to 17 residues. Germline assignment: CDR1 MNHNS and CDR2 SASEGT. The CDR3 region is CASSEVGQGKGRETQYF. In nucleotides, the CDR3 is TGTGCCAGCAGTGAAGTGGGACAGGGTAAAGGTAGGGAGACGCAGTATTTT.

This clonotype was counted only a few times. One end of the junction varies from germline; a read error may be responsible. V and J are TRBV4-1 and TRBJ2-6; 9 bases are shared with TRBD1. The germline gives CDR1 MGHRA, CDR2 YSYEKL. The CDR3 consists of 14 residues. This CDR3 is CASSQGQGDNVLTF. For the CDR3, the DNA is TGCGCCAGCAGCCAAGGACAGGGGGACAACGTCCTGACTTTC.

This chain links TRBV2 with TRBJ2-5; 8 bases match TRBD1. The CDR3 loop spans 14 amino acids. V lost 7 bases, J lost 5 bases, and 9 bases stayed unmatched. CDR1 is SNHLY, CDR2 FYNNEI, per germline. The CDR3 sequence is CASIEDRVQETQYF. CDR3 nucleotide sequence: TGTGCCAGCATTGAGGACAGGGTCCAGGAGACCCAGTACTTC.

The chain combines TRBV4-1 with TRBJ2-4; D unclear. CDR1 MGHRA and CDR2 YSYEKL come from the germline V gene. The V gene lost 1 base and the J gene lost 1 base, with 23 bases spanning the gap. The CDR3 runs 20 residues. The CDR3 protein is CASSQGSEDARPLAKNIQYF. The DNA of the CDR3 is TGCGCCAGCAGCCAAGGGTCCGAGGATGCCCGACCCTTGGCCAAAAACATTCAGTACTTC.

The V call is TRBV27, the J call TRBJ2-5, with unresolved D. Trimming stripped 2 bases from V and 0 bases from J, with 13 bases between. The CDR3 totals 16 residues. Germline V lookup: CDR1 MNHEY, CDR2 SMNVEV (reference sequence). The CDR3: CASSLGQPQYQETQYF. The CDR3 nucleotides read TGTGCCAGCAGTTTAGGGCAGCCGCAGTACCAAGAGACCCAGTACTTC.

The chain joins TRBV11-2 to TRBJ2-1, with D possibly matching TRBD2 (7 bases). The V gene's germline CDR1 is SGHAT and CDR2 FQNNGV. This CDR3 is built from 15 residues. V dropped 5 bases and J dropped 9 bases, with 20 bases sitting between them. The CDR3 bases are TGTGCCAGCAGCCGATGGGGCGGGGGCTTCGGTGAGCAGTTCTTC. Translating gives CASSRWGGGFGEQFF.

The chain links TRBV3-1 to TRBJ2-7; TRBD2 might be the D (7 bases). Deletions cut 1 base from V and 5 bases from J, with 21 bases between. The CDR3 covers 17 residues. Germline V gene data show CDR1 as LGHDT and CDR2 as YNNKEL (reference sequence). CDR3 bases: TGTGCCAGCAGCCAAGGGGGGCGGGGGCGAATATTCAACGAGCAGTACTTC. Protein sequence: CASSQGGRGRIFNEQYF.

This clonotype has a handful of counts. The chain uses TRBV5-6 and TRBJ1-2; 11 bases are a match to TRBD1. CDR3 length: 14 residues. Germline trimming cut 4 bases from V and 6 bases from J; bases unmatched to any gene: 5. CDR1 SGHDT and CDR2 YYEEEE come from the germline V gene. The CDR3 DNA follows: TGTGCCAGCAGCCGGAGGACAGGGGGCCATGGCTACACCTTC. Its protein is CASSRRTGGHGYTF.

This sequence joins TRBV20-1 and TRBJ2-7; D is possibly TRBD2 (7 bases). Trimming removed 1 base at V and 0 bases at J, with 16 bases between. Germline CDR1 DFQATT, CDR2 SNEGSKA (reference sequence). The CDR3 contains 16 residues. The CDR3, as DNA: TGCAGTGCTAGAGGCGGGGGCGGGGCAAGCTCCTACGAGCAGTACTTC. Translating gives CSARGGGGASSYEQYF.

The chain links TRBV27 to TRBJ1-6; TRBD1 agrees at 10 bases. The CDR3 loop spans 18 amino acids. The trim removed 2 bases at V and 5 bases at J, leaving 9 bases unmatched. Germline values: CDR1 MNHEY, CDR2 SMNVEV (reference sequence). The CDR3 DNA sequence: TGTGCCAGCAGTTTAGGCCCGGGACAGGGGATCCATAATTCACCCCTCCACTTT. Translating it yields CASSLGPGQGIHNSPLHF.

This chain links TRBV27 with TRBJ2-7; tentative D call: TRBD2 (6 bases). Germline assignment: CDR1 MNHEY and CDR2 SMNVEV (reference sequence). This CDR3 is 14 amino acids long. Trimming took off 5 bases at V and 2 bases at J, with 13 bases between the two ends. Written as DNA, the CDR3 is TGTGCCAGCAGTATGTATAGCGGTCCCTACGAGCAGTACTTC. Protein sequence: CASSMYSGPYEQYF.

This clonotype showed up just a few times. The chain has TRBV6-6 and TRBJ1-6, with D possibly matching TRBD1 (5 bases). There are 15 residues in the CDR3. Between the trimmed V and J ends, which lost 2 bases and 7 bases, there was a span of 12 bases. CDR1 MNHNY and CDR2 SVGAGI come from the germline V gene (reference sequence). The CDR3 is CASSYPDGGNSPLHF. CDR3 coding DNA: TGTGCCAGCAGTTACCCGGACGGGGGAAATTCACCCCTCCACTTT.

The chain employs TRBV2 and TRBJ2-7; 7 bases align to TRBD1. This CDR3 is built from 16 residues. V trimming: 4 bases; J trimming: 4 bases; junction bases outside the gene matches: 13. Germline V CDR1 and CDR2: SNHLY, FYNNEI. This CDR3 reads CASSVQTGTALYEQYF. The CDR3 DNA reads as TGTGCCAGCAGTGTGCAGACAGGGACCGCGCTATACGAGCAGTACTTC.

This rearrangement joins TRBV27 to TRBJ2-6; perhaps TRBD2 as D (6 bases). Trimming pared 5 bases from V and 0 bases from J, leaving 14 bases between. From germline, CDR1 is MNHEY and CDR2 SMNVEV (reference sequence). The CDR3 is 17 residues long. The CDR3 DNA follows: TGTGCCAGCAGTCCCCGGGGGTACCTCTCTGGGGCCAACGTCCTGACTTTC. It is translated as CASSPRGYLSGANVLTF. The full variable domain, rest sourced from reference TRBV27 and TRBJ2-6, is EAQVTQNPRYLITVTGKKLTVTCSQNMNHEYMSWYRQDPGLGLRQIYYSMNVEVTDKGDVPEGYKVSRKEKRNFPLILESPSPNQTSLYFCASSPRGYLSGANVLTFGAGSRLTVL.

This clonotype occurred once. The rearrangement joins TRBV10-3 to TRBJ2-3, with D perhaps TRBD1 (6 bases). CDR1 and CDR2 (germline): ENHRY, SYGVKD. The V end lost 0 bases, the J end lost 1 base, and 17 bases lay between the germline ends. The CDR3 is 18 amino acids. The CDR3 DNA follows: TGTGCCATCAGTGAGTCCGGACAGCCCCCGAGGGGCACAGATACGCAGTATTTT. This sequence encodes CAISESGQPPRGTDTQYF.

The chain recombines TRBV15 with TRBJ2-1; D possibly matches TRBD1 or TRBD2 (5 bases each). V lost 5 bases to trimming and J lost 0 bases, with 14 bases between them. This CDR3 contains 16 residues. CDR1 and CDR2 (germline): LNHNV, YYDKDF (reference sequence). The CDR3 DNA reads as TGTGCCACCAGCGGCCGGGACGGTCGCTCCTACAATGAGCAGTTCTTC. Its protein is CATSGRDGRSYNEQFF.

The rearrangement links TRBV12-3 or TRBV12-4 to TRBJ2-1; 8 bases line up with TRBD2. The DNA end lines up better with TRBJ2-7; the J call may be wrong. CDR3 size: 16 residues. CDR3 coding DNA: TGTGCCAGCAGTCCCCGGGTAGCGGGACGCTACAATGAGCAGTACTTC. Translation gives CASSPRVAGRYNEQYF.

This clonotype was observed a single time. A much bigger clone sits one base away, suggesting this may be a read error. The chain carries TRBV5-1 and TRBJ2-7, with 9 bases aligning to TRBD1. The CDR3 spans 15 residues. Trimming at V came to 0 bases and at J to 7 bases, leaving 8 bases not matched to a gene. Per germline, CDR1 SGHRS and CDR2 YFSETQ. Here the CDR3 DNA reads TGCGCCAGCAGCTTGGAGGGACAGGGCTTGGATGAGCAGTACTTC. Amino acids: CASSLEGQGLDEQYF.

This chain's CDR3 is CASSQVALAGGHRLNEQFF. CDR3 coding DNA: TGTGCCAGCAGCCAAGTAGCCCTAGCGGGGGGGCACAGGCTCAATGAGCAGTTCTTC. This chain joins TRBV4-2 and TRBJ2-1; 12 nucleotides line up with TRBD2. The CDR3 length is 19 residues. Germline CDR1 is LGHNA and CDR2 is YNFKEQ. V gave up 1 base and J gave up 6 bases; unmatched junction bases: 13.

V gene TRBV20-1 combines with J gene TRBJ1-2; a possible D gene is TRBD1 (5 bases). The CDR3 length is 13 residues. Trimming took 0 bases from V and 7 from J, leaving 12 bases between them. The germline V gene encodes CDR1 DFQATT and CDR2 SNEGSKA (reference sequence). CDR3 bases: TGCAGTGCTAGAGATCCCACCAGGGTTGGCTACACCTTC. This codes for CSARDPTRVGYTF.

This clonotype was seen only once. The CDR3 loop reads CSARGTGVHEQYF. In DNA, the CDR3 is TGCAGTGCTAGGGGGACAGGGGTCCACGAGCAGTACTTC. This chain uses TRBV20-1 with TRBJ2-7, with 10 bases identical to TRBD1. Germline trimming cut 3 bases from V and 5 bases from J; bases unmatched to any gene: 4. This CDR3 is 13 amino acids long. Germline CDR1 is DFQATT and CDR2 is SNEGSKA (reference sequence).

The chain is built from TRBV6-6 and TRBJ1-1; 7 nucleotides align to TRBD1. The CDR3 is 14 residues long. V lost 7 bases, J lost 1 base, and 6 bases stayed unmatched. CDR1 and CDR2 from the germline V gene are MNHNY and SVGAGI (reference sequence). The CDR3 nucleotides read TGTGCCAGCAACATACAGGGGCGGAACACTGAAGCTTTCTTT. It codes for CASNIQGRNTEAFF.

This chain links TRBV4-1 with TRBJ2-3; D is perhaps TRBD2 (6 bases). CDR1 and CDR2 (germline): MGHRA, YSYEKL. V dropped 0 bases and J dropped 2 bases, with 12 bases sitting between them. CDR3 size: 16 residues. This CDR3 reads CASSQDPGENTDTQYF. As DNA, the CDR3 is TGCGCCAGCAGCCAAGACCCGGGGGAGAACACAGATACGCAGTATTTT.

The chain joins TRBV4-1 to TRBJ2-3; D unclear. CDR1 and CDR2 (germline): MGHRA, YSYEKL. Deletions cut 4 bases from V and 4 bases from J, with 9 bases between. The CDR3 is 13 amino acids. The CDR3 loop is CASSRQTADTQYF. The CDR3 DNA follows: TGCGCCAGCAGCCGCCAGACGGCAGATACGCAGTATTTT.